The clone carrying this T cell receptor beta chain was seen once. The antigen is undetermined. Every subset's genomic DNA went evenly onto several immunoSEQ plates. Method: immunoSEQ multiplex PCR; TCRdb's copy keeps in-frame clones and lacks some. The sample has under 1 million clones; 80% to 95% are singletons. Naive-designated CD8 cells lacked CD45RO, were positively enriched for CCR7, and omitted terminally differentiated effector memory CD45RA+ cells. All of the donors resided in Nashville, Tennessee, and each was a Caucasian adult. This record belongs to a study of shared clonotypes between healthy human individuals. Regarding the study as a whole: Clonotypes that were shared across a few donors made up around 5% of naive CD4 clonotypes.

Germline CDR1 MNHNS, CDR2 SASEGT. Trimming removed 4 bases from V and 0 bases from J, with 16 bases in between. The length of the CDR3 is 16 residues. This chain connects TRBV6-1 to TRBJ2-7; tentative D call: TRBD1 (8 bases). Specimen: naive CD8+ T cells sorted from blood. This clonotype originated in a man aged 30 to 39 in good health. The CDR3 DNA sequence: TGTGCCAGCAGTGCCTTGACAGGGGACTACTCCTACGAGCAGTACTTC. It specifies CASSALTGDYSYEQYF.